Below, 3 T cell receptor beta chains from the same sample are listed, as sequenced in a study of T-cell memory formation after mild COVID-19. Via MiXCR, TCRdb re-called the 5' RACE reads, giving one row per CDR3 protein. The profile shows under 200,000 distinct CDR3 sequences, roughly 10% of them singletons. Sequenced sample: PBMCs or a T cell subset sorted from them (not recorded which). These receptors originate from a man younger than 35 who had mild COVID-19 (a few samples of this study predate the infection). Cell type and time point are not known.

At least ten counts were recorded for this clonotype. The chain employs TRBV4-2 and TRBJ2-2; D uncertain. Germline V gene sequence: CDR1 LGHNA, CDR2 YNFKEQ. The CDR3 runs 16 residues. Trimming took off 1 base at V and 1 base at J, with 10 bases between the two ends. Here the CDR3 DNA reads TGTGCCAGCAGCCAAGGGACGGTGCTGAACACCGGGGAGCTGTTTTTT. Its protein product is CASSQGTVLNTGELFF.

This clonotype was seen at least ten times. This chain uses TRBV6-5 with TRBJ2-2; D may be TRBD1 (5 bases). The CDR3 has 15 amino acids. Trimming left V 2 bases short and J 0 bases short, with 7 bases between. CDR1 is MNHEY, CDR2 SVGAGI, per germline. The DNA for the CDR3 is TGTGCCAGCAGTTACAGGGGCGCGAACACCGGGGAGCTGTTTTTT. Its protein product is CASSYRGANTGELFF.

CDR3 sequence: CASSLEASTEAFF. Written as DNA, the CDR3 is TGTGCCAGCAGCTTGGAGGCCAGCACTGAAGCTTTCTTT. This chain uses TRBV7-3 with TRBJ1-1, with D hard to call. This CDR3 comprises 13 residues. CDR1 is SGHTA and CDR2 is FQGTGA in the germline V gene. The ends were cut back, 3 bases at V and 4 bases at J, with 9 bases in the middle.